The 26 T cell receptor beta chains reported below all come from one sample, sequenced in a study of T cell responses to AZD1222 COVID-19 vaccine. Using immunoSEQ multiplex PCR, the repertoire was profiled, and TCRdb retains in-frame clones only, with some absent. The sample has approximately 170,000 clones, approximately 92% seen once. The material sequenced was peripheral blood, taken on day 0 of AZD1222 vaccination. Receptors were obtained from an adult in good health.

Note on this clone: At one of its ends the junction is not consistent with the germline gene, which may arise from a read error. The chain uses TRBV7-7 and TRBJ2-5, with TRBD1 as a possible D gene (6 bases). The CDR3 contains 13 residues. Germline lookup yields CDR1 SSHAT and CDR2 FNYEAQ (reference sequence). The CDR3 spells CASSSTGKETQYF. The CDR3, as DNA: TGTGCTAGCAGCTCAACAGGGAAAGAGACCCAGTACTTC.

The chain uses TRBV9 and TRBJ1-6; D ambiguous. V was trimmed by 0 bases and J by 7 bases, leaving 11 bases between them. Germline V gene data show CDR1 as SGDLS and CDR2 as YYNGEE. CDR3 size: 15 residues. This CDR3 is CASSVGAPHNSPLHF. The CDR3 DNA reads TGTGCCAGCAGCGTAGGAGCCCCCCACAATTCACCCCTCCACTTT.

The rearrangement links TRBV5-6 to TRBJ2-3, with a weak D call TRBD1 (5 bases). The length of the CDR3 is 15 residues. Per the germline V gene, CDR1 is SGHDT and CDR2 is YYEEEE. With 3 bases removed from V and 2 bases from J, the gap between germline ends came to 13 bases. This chain's CDR3 is CASSYDRRNTDTQYF. CDR3 coding DNA: TGTGCCAGCAGCTATGACAGACGGAACACAGATACGCAGTATTTT.

J is TRBJ1-6 and V is TRBV9, with unresolved D. CDR1 is SGDLS and CDR2 is YYNGEE in the germline V gene. V shed 0 bases and J shed 7 bases, with 8 bases lying between them. The CDR3 spans 14 residues. CDR3 nucleotide sequence: TGTGCCAGCAGCGTAGACAGCATCAATTCACCCCTCCACTTT. Protein: CASSVDSINSPLHF.

The chain employs TRBV27 and TRBJ2-1, with D perhaps matching TRBD2 (6 bases). V lost 3 bases, J lost 1 base, and 13 bases lay in between. CDR1 MNHEY and CDR2 SMNVEV come from the germline V gene (reference sequence). This CDR3 is built from 16 residues. This chain's CDR3 is CASSFGRGYSYNEQFF. In DNA, the CDR3 is TGTGCCAGCAGTTTCGGGCGGGGTTATTCCTACAATGAGCAGTTCTTC.

The chain uses TRBV6-2 or TRBV6-3 and TRBJ1-6; tentatively, D is TRBD1 (6 bases). With 4 bases removed from V and 10 bases from J, the gap between germline ends came to 23 bases. From germline, CDR1 is MNHEY and CDR2 SVGEGT. This CDR3 contains 17 residues. Here the CDR3 DNA reads TGTGCCAGCAGTTCACTGCATACCGGGACATCTTCATCACCCCTCCACTTT. Its translation is CASSSLHTGTSSSPLHF.

The chain combines TRBV11-3 with TRBJ2-7; the match to TRBD2 covers 12 bases. The CDR3 covers 14 residues. The V gene end was trimmed by 5 bases and the J gene end by 6 bases; junction bases not matched to a gene: 5. The V gene's germline CDR1 is SGHNT and CDR2 YENEEA. The CDR3 loop is CASSGSTSGSEQYF. DNA of the CDR3: TGTGCCAGCAGCGGATCGACTAGCGGGAGCGAGCAGTACTTC.

The J gene is TRBJ1-5, the V gene TRBV21-1. TRBV21-1 is a listed pseudogene. The CDR3 is 17 amino acids. Here the CDR3 reads CASSKAGRGNSNQPQHF. The CDR3 region has the DNA TGTGCCAGCAGCAAAGCCGGACGGGGGAATAGCAATCAGCCCCAGCATTTT.

The rearrangement uses TRBV6-5 and TRBJ2-7; 7 bases fit TRBD1. Trimming took 8 bases from V and 7 from J; bases not matched to a gene: 8. The CDR3 length is 12 residues. The germline CDR1 and CDR2 sequences are MNHEY and SVGAGI. CDR3 nucleotides: TGTGCCAGCTTCGAGGGGGCAGGTGAGCAGTACTTC. This sequence encodes CASFEGAGEQYF.

This sequence joins TRBV27 and TRBJ2-3, with TRBD2 matching over 9 bases. V shed 5 bases and J 6 bases; nucleotides not matched to a gene: 9. Germline lookup yields CDR1 MNHEY and CDR2 SMNVEV (reference sequence). The CDR3 runs 15 residues. CDR3 DNA sequence: TGTGCCAGCAGTCACGAGCGGGGGGCCACCGATACGCAGTATTTT. It encodes CASSHERGATDTQYF.

The rearrangement links TRBV27 to TRBJ1-3; a possible D gene is TRBD1 (6 bases). Trimming stripped 10 bases from V and 3 bases from J, with 13 bases between. There are 13 residues in the CDR3. CDR1 and CDR2 (germline): MNHEY, SMNVEV (reference sequence). The CDR3 spells CATAGAGGNTIYF. The CDR3 DNA follows: TGTGCCACGGCGGGGGCAGGTGGAAACACCATATATTTT.

The chain uses TRBV21-1 and TRBJ1-5; the D call in the table, TRBD1, was not verified against the DNA. TRBV21-1 is a known pseudogene. There are 16 residues in the CDR3. This CDR3 is CASSKGGVLRGQPQHF. The CDR3 nucleotides are TGTGCCAGCAGCAAAGGAGGAGTTCTAAGGGGTCAGCCCCAGCATTTT.

This clone has a single count. The chain combines TRBV7-2 with TRBJ2-1, with TRBD2 identical over 10 bases. CDR1 and CDR2 from the germline V gene are SGHTA and FQGNSA. Unmatched junction bases numbered 10, after V lost 1 base and J lost 7 bases. The CDR3 totals 17 residues. The CDR3, as DNA: TGTGCCAGCAGCTTAGTGGGTAGCGGGGGGTTGAGGAATGAGCAGTTCTTC. This gives the protein CASSLVGSGGLRNEQFF.

The chain combines TRBV18 with TRBJ2-7; TRBD2 aligns across 12 bases. The CDR3 runs 15 residues. The junction had 9 bases not matched to a gene; V was cut back by 3 bases and J by 9 bases. From germline, CDR1 is KGHSH and CDR2 LQKENI. CDR3 nucleotide sequence: TGTGCCAGCTCACCTCCCCTAGCGGGAGGGCAGGTGCAGTACTTC. Translating it yields CASSPPLAGGQVQYF. The variable domain in full, with the rest retrieved from reference TRBV18 and TRBJ2-7, is NAGVMQNPRHLVRRRGQEARLRCSPMKGHSHVYWYRQLPEEGLKFMVYLQKENIIDESGMPKERFSAEFPKEGPSILRIQQVVRGDSAAYFCASSPPLAGGQVQYFGPGTRLTVT.

This clone has a single count. V is TRBV6-5 and J is TRBJ1-6, with 9 positions matching TRBD1. Trimming removed 7 bases from V and 4 bases from J; junction bases left unmatched: 5. Germline V gene data show CDR1 as MNHEY and CDR2 as SVGAGI. The CDR3 sequence is 15 residues long. CDR3 amino acids: CASTQQGAYNSPLHF. The CDR3 DNA follows: TGTGCCAGCACCCAACAGGGGGCGTATAATTCACCCCTCCACTTT.

The chain has TRBV18 and TRBJ1-5; D remains ambiguous. V was cut by 3 bases and J by 3 bases, with 9 bases left in between. Germline CDR1 reads KGHSH; CDR2 reads LQKENI. CDR3 length: 14 residues. CDR3 sequence: CASSPSPNNQPQHF. The CDR3 nucleotides read TGTGCCAGCTCACCGAGCCCGAACAATCAGCCCCAGCATTTT.

This chain joins TRBV4-2 and TRBJ1-5; D is undetermined. The V end was cut by 0 bases, the J end by 1 base, with 7 bases between. Germline CDR1 and CDR2: LGHNA and YNFKEQ. The CDR3 spans 15 residues. The CDR3 bases are TGTGCCAGCAGCCAAGAAGCGAGGAGCAATCAGCCCCAGCATTTT. Translating it yields CASSQEARSNQPQHF.

The V gene is TRBV4-2, the J gene TRBJ1-4; D remains unclear. Germline V gene lookup returns CDR1 LGHNA and CDR2 YNFKEQ. V lost 0 bases to trimming and J lost 8 bases, with 16 bases between them. The CDR3 is 16 amino acids. The CDR3 spells CASSQDFAQTREKLFF. The CDR3 DNA is TGTGCCAGCAGCCAAGATTTTGCTCAAACAAGGGAAAAACTGTTTTTT.

This sequence joins TRBV7-8 and TRBJ1-2; D is perhaps TRBD1 (6 bases). The V gene's germline CDR1 is SGHVS and CDR2 FQNEAQ. This CDR3 spans 15 amino acids. The V gene lost 5 bases and the J gene lost 7 bases, with 20 bases spanning the gap. The CDR3 loop is CASSPPRTATRGYTF. The DNA for the CDR3 is TGTGCCAGCAGCCCGCCCCGGACAGCTACGCGTGGCTACACCTTC. The full variable domain, its missing parts supplied by reference TRBV7-8 and TRBJ1-2, is GAGVSQSPRYKVAKRGQDVALRCDPISGHVSLFWYQQALGQGPEFLTYFQNEAQLDKSGLPSDRFFAERPEGSVSTLKIQRTQQEDSAVYLCASSPPRTATRGYTFGSGTRLTVV.

The chain links TRBV6-2 or TRBV6-3 to TRBJ1-4; 8 bases agree with TRBD1. The CDR3 has 16 amino acids. Trimming took 3 bases from V and 4 from J; bases not matched to a gene: 7. Germline lookup yields CDR1 MNHEY and CDR2 SVGEGT. CDR3 protein: CASSYSRGLDNEKLFF. The DNA for the CDR3 is TGTGCCAGCAGTTATTCCAGGGGGCTCGATAATGAAAAACTGTTTTTT.

The chain has TRBV7-9 and TRBJ2-3; D unresolved. This CDR3 region has 13 residues. V was shortened by 1 base and J by 0 bases, with 2 bases between the two germline ends. Germline V gives CDR1 SEHNR, CDR2 FQNEAQ (reference sequence). The DNA of the CDR3 is TGTGCCAGCAGCTTAGGGAGCACAGATACGCAGTATTTT. This translates into CASSLGSTDTQYF.

This clone was detected a few times. This chain uses TRBV6-2 or TRBV6-3 with TRBJ1-6; D not resolved. Per germline, CDR1 MNHEY and CDR2 SVGEGT. The CDR3 length is 13 residues. V lost 6 bases and J 10 bases, leaving 13 bases between the germline ends. CDR3 sequence: CASSPGLKSPLHF. CDR3 in DNA: TGTGCCAGCAGCCCGGGATTAAAGTCACCCCTCCACTTT.

The chain has TRBV5-1 and TRBJ1-2; no clear D gene. In germline, CDR1 is SGHRS, CDR2 YFSETQ. Trimming removed 0 bases at V and 8 bases at J, with 5 bases between. This CDR3 is built from 11 residues. CDR3 DNA: TGCGCCAGCAGCTTGGCCGGGGGCTACACCTTC. This gives the protein CASSLAGGYTF.

The chain is built from TRBV5-8 and TRBJ2-7; weak D call: TRBD2 (6 bases). CDR1 SGHTS and CDR2 YDEGEE come from the germline V gene. Trimming removed 4 bases at V and 1 base at J, with 12 bases between. This CDR3 has 14 amino acids. This CDR3 is CASSTSGTSYEQYF. CDR3 DNA sequence: TGTGCCAGCAGCACCTCCGGGACTTCCTACGAGCAGTACTTC. Drawing the rest from reference TRBV5-8 and TRBJ2-7, the complete variable domain is EAGVTQSPTHLIKTRGQQATLRCSPISGHTSVYWYQQALGLGLQFLLWYDEGEERNRGNFPPRFSGRQFPNYSSELNVNALELEDSALYLCASSTSGTSYEQYFGPGTRLTVT.

The J gene is TRBJ1-3, the V gene TRBV6-2 or TRBV6-3, with D hard to call. Looked up from germline, CDR1 is MNHEY and CDR2 is SVGEGT. Trimming left V 6 bases short and J 4 bases short, with 10 bases between. The CDR3 sequence is 13 residues long. The CDR3 sequence is CASSPSGGNTIYF. CDR3 bases: TGTGCCAGCAGCCCGAGCGGGGGAAACACCATATATTTT.

The chain has TRBV18 and TRBJ1-1; D gene unclear. V was pared by 6 bases and J by 2 bases, with 22 bases between. Germline CDR1 and CDR2: KGHSH and LQKENI. The CDR3 loop spans 17 amino acids. CDR3 amino acids: CASSSSPLRRSNTEAFF. The CDR3 DNA follows: TGTGCCAGCTCGTCAAGTCCTCTCAGACGTAGTAACACTGAAGCTTTCTTT. Based on the CDR3 plus reference TRBV18 and TRBJ1-1, the full variable domain is NAGVMQNPRHLVRRRGQEARLRCSPMKGHSHVYWYRQLPEEGLKFMVYLQKENIIDESGMPKERFSAEFPKEGPSILRIQQVVRGDSAAYFCASSSSPLRRSNTEAFFGQGTRLTVV.